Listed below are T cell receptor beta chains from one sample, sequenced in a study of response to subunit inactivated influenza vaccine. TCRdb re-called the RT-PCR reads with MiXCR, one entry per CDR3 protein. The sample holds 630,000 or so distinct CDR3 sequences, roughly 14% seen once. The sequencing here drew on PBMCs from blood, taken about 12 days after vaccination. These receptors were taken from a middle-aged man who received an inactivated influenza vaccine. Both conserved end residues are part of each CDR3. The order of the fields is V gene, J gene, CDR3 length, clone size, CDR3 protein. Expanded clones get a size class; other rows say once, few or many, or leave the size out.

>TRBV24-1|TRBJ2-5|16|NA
CATSDLRQGAQETQYF
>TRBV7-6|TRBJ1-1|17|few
CASSLRSEAGGYTEAFF
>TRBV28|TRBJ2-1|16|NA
CASSPIGTGVYNEQFF
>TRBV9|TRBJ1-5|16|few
CASSVVGWRSNQPQHF
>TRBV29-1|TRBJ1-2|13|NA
CSVPGTGGFGYTF
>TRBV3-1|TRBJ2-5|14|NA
CASSRPMDQETQYF
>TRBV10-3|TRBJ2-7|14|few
CAIQTSGSFTEQYF
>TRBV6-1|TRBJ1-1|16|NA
CASSTIGLGWDTEAFF
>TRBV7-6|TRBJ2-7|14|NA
CASSLVAGSKEQYF
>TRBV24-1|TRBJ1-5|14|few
CATADGPGNQPQHF
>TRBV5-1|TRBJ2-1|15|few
CASSLVAGVENEQFF
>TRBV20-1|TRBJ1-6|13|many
CSALGQTNSPLHF
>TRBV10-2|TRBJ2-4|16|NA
CASSESFRLAKNIQYF
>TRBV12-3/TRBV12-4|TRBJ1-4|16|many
CASTLPGVLGREKLFF
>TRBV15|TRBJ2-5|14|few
CATSRDRLQETQYF
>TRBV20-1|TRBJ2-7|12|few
CSEGGLYGEQYF
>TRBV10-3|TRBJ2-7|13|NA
CATLSGGSYEQYF
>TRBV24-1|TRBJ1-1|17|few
CATSDLQPYGVNTEAFF
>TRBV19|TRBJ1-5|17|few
CASSIPGTGDSNQPQHF
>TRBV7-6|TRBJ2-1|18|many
CASSLEKLQGWVPNEQFF
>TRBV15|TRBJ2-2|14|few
CATSRGLNTGELFF
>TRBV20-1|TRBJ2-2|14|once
CSARRSGNTGELFF
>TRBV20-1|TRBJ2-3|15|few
CSASLMRERLKTQYF
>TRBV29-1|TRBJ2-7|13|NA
CSVGEEGASRQYF
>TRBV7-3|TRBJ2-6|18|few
CASSPTGQGALGANVLTF
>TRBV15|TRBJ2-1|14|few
CATSRVTVFNEQFF
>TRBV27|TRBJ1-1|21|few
CASSLRATLRGPHGAKIEAFF
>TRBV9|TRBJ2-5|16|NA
CASSVGTSGARETQYF
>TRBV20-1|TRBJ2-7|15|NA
CSARDWRQGTYEQYF
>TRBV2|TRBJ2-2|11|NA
CASSGFGELFF
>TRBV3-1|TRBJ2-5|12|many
CASSQDGETQYF
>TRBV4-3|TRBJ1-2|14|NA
CASSQLGGGYGYTF
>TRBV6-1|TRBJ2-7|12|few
CASGQFSYEQYF
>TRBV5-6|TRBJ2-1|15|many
CASSLVPGDYNEQFF
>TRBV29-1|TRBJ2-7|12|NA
CSVWENYYEQYF
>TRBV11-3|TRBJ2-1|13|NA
CASSKQYSGMQFF
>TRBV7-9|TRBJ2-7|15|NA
CASSLRSGQRDEQYF
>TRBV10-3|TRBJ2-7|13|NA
CAISEPGGNEQYF
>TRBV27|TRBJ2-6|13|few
CASRDSGANVLTF
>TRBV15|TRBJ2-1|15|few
CATSPSGASYNEQFF
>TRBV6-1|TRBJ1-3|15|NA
CASSDGQGARNTIYF
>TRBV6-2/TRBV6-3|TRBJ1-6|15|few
CASEQGQTPNSPLHF
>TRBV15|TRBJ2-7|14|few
CATSRDTATYEQYF
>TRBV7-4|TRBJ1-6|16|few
CASSLAHGRYNSPLHF
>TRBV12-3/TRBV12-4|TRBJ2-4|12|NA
CASRGLLGPQYF
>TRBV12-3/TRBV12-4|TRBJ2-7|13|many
CASSLAGVNEQYF
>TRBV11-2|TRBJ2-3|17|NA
CASSLVRAGGRTDTQYF
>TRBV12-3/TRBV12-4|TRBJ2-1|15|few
CASRTSGGSNNEQFF
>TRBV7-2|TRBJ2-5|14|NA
CASSSQVAQETQYF
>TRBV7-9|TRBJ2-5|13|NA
CASGRGTQETQYF
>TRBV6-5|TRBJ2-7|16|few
CASSYSRVDRAYEQYF
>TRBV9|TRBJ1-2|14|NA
CASSVGTANYGYTF
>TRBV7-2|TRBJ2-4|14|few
CASSKTGAGDIQYF
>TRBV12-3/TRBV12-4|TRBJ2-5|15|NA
CASSLYLSRGETQYF
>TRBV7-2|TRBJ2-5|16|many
CASSVTSGRGLETQYF
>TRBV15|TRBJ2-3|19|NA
CATSRDTSPGGGRRDTHYF
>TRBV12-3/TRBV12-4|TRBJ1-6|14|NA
CASSLQGHLLPLHF
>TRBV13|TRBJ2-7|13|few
CASSFRIRYEQYF
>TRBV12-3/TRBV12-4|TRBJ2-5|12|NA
CASSTGNETQYF